A single sample gave rise to the 20 T cell receptor beta chains below, sequenced in a study of cytomegalovirus exposure and HLA in healthy donors. PCR involved 60 Vbeta and 13 Jbeta primers. Sequenced by immunoSEQ multiplex PCR; TCRdb stores in-frame clones only, minus some. The table has 80,000 to 130,000 clones, around 80% seen once; the top ten hold just under 4%. Input material: PBMCs. Receptor source: a woman aged 50 to 60 in good health and CMV-seropositive.

The gene calls are TRBV5-1 and TRBJ2-7; 7 bases map to TRBD1. J lost 2 bases, V lost 3 bases, and 5 bases had no gene match. Germline lookup yields CDR1 SGHRS and CDR2 YFSETQ. This CDR3 spans 14 amino acids. The CDR3 region is CASSWRTGTYEQYF. The CDR3 nucleotides are TGCGCCAGCAGCTGGAGGACAGGAACCTACGAGCAGTACTTC.

V is TRBV20-1 and J is TRBJ2-3; D ambiguous. V gave up 2 bases and J gave up 8 bases, with 8 bases separating them. Germline-derived CDR1 and CDR2 are DFQATT and SNEGSKA (reference sequence). The CDR3 consists of 11 residues. CDR3 bases: TGCAGTGCTAGATCGGCGGTTACGCAGTATTTT. Its translation: CSARSAVTQYF.

This clone has only a few counts. The CDR3 loop reads CASSLAQARNIQYF. CDR3 coding DNA: TGTGCCAGCAGCTTGGCTCAGGCCCGCAACATTCAGTACTTC. This rearrangement joins TRBV5-4 to TRBJ2-4; D gene unclear. The V gene lost 0 bases and the J gene lost 7 bases, with 11 bases spanning the gap. CDR3 size: 14 residues. The V gene's germline CDR1 is SGHNT and CDR2 YYREEE (reference sequence).

This clone was seen more than once but under ten times. J is TRBJ2-3 and V is TRBV2, with D tentatively TRBD2 (6 bases). Per the germline V gene, CDR1 is SNHLY and CDR2 is FYNNEI. The ends were cut back, 4 bases at V and 2 bases at J, with 10 bases in the middle. The CDR3 extends over 14 amino acids. The CDR3 loop is CASSGPGDTDTQYF. The DNA for the CDR3 is TGTGCCAGCAGTGGTCCGGGAGACACAGATACGCAGTATTTT.

The rearrangement uses TRBV7-8 and TRBJ2-7; the D gene is possibly TRBD2 (6 bases). Deletions cut 6 bases from V and 5 bases from J, with 20 bases between. The CDR3 has 15 residues. CDR1 is SGHVS and CDR2 is FQNEAQ in the germline V gene. CDR3 loop: CASRLTERRADEQYF. The DNA for the CDR3 is TGTGCCAGCAGACTAACGGAGCGGAGGGCCGACGAGCAGTACTTC.

The chain uses TRBV2 and TRBJ1-4; no clear D. Germline CDR1 is SNHLY and CDR2 is FYNNEI. The CDR3 loop spans 13 amino acids. The ends were cut back, 1 base at V and 8 bases at J, with 8 bases in the middle. CDR3: CASSEVRREKLFF. The DNA for the CDR3 is TGTGCCAGCAGTGAAGTGAGGCGAGAAAAACTGTTTTTT. Complete variable domain (other parts from reference TRBV2 and TRBJ1-4): EPEVTQTPSHQVTQMGQEVILRCVPISNHLYFYWYRQILGQKVEFLVSFYNNEISEKSEIFDDQFSVERPDGSNFTLKIRSTKLEDSAMYFCASSEVRREKLFFGSGTQLSVL.

The chain has TRBV19 and TRBJ2-7; D uncertain. Trimming removed 3 bases from V and 3 bases from J, with 9 bases in between. CDR1 and CDR2 from the germline V gene are LNHDA and SQIVND (reference sequence). The CDR3 is 13 residues long. CDR3 protein: CASSIRHFYEQYF. DNA of the CDR3: TGTGCCAGTAGTATCCGACACTTCTACGAGCAGTACTTC. Full variable domain (missing parts from reference TRBV19 and TRBJ2-7): DGGITQSPKYLFRKEGQNVTLSCEQNLNHDAMYWYRQDPGQGLRLIYYSQIVNDFQKGDIAEGYSVSREKKESFPLTVTSAQKNPTAFYLCASSIRHFYEQYFGPGTRLTVT.

The chain is built from TRBV6-4 and TRBJ1-5; D unclear. Germline CDR1 MRHNA, CDR2 SNTAGT. Trimming cost V 6 bases and J 6 bases, with 15 bases left between them. The CDR3 covers 14 residues. The CDR3 here is CASSSAPGVQPQHF. The CDR3 region has the DNA TGTGCCAGCAGCTCGGCACCTGGAGTTCAGCCCCAGCATTTT.

This chain uses TRBV6-1 with TRBJ2-2; possibly TRBD1 for D (6 bases). Trimming took off 8 bases at V and 4 bases at J, with 14 bases between the two ends. Germline loops: CDR1 MNHNS, CDR2 SASEGT. CDR3 length equals 14 residues. The CDR3 spells CASGYRVGTGELFF. CDR3 nucleotide sequence: TGTGCCAGCGGGTACAGGGTTGGCACCGGGGAGCTGTTTTTT.

The genes are TRBV13 and TRBJ2-1; 8 nucleotides align to TRBD2. V shed 2 bases and J 4 bases; nucleotides not matched to a gene: 7. The CDR3 runs 16 residues. Germline loops: CDR1 PRHDT, CDR2 FYEKMQ (reference sequence). The CDR3 bases are TGTGCCAGCAGCTTACTTCGGGGGGGTAGGTACAATGAGCAGTTCTTC. Translating gives CASSLLRGGRYNEQFF.

V is TRBV27 and J is TRBJ2-7, with TRBD1 identical over 11 bases. CDR3 size: 16 residues. After removal of 4 bases from V and 2 bases from J, the junction contained 7 bases not matched to a gene. Germline CDR1 reads MNHEY; CDR2 reads SMNVEV (reference sequence). CDR3 loop: CASSSLDRGRPYEQYF. In DNA form, the CDR3 reads TGTGCCAGCAGTTCTTTGGACAGGGGGCGGCCCTACGAGCAGTACTTC.

V usage is TRBV9 and J usage is TRBJ2-5, with D perhaps TRBD2 (6 bases). The CDR3 length is 15 residues. Germline loops: CDR1 SGDLS, CDR2 YYNGEE. V was trimmed by 0 bases and J by 3 bases, leaving 12 bases between them. CDR3 loop: CASSVAAWGEETQYF. DNA for the CDR3: TGTGCCAGCAGCGTAGCGGCATGGGGGGAAGAGACCCAGTACTTC.

This clone was seen only a few times. V and J are TRBV10-3 and TRBJ2-7; 8 bases match TRBD1. Germline V gene sequence: CDR1 ENHRY, CDR2 SYGVKD. V trimming: 10 bases; J trimming: 2 bases; junction bases outside the gene matches: 10. The CDR3 runs 14 residues. The CDR3 protein is CATGQGIGAYEQYF. CDR3 coding DNA: TGTGCCACCGGACAGGGAATAGGGGCCTACGAGCAGTACTTC.

The chain is built from TRBV7-9 and TRBJ2-7, with 7 bases aligning to TRBD1. The CDR3 consists of 11 residues. V lost 4 bases and J lost 6; bases outside the gene matches: 0. The V gene's germline CDR1 is SEHNR and CDR2 FQNEAQ (reference sequence). The CDR3 here is CASSSGGEQYF. CDR3 nucleotides: TGTGCCAGCAGCTCAGGGGGCGAGCAGTACTTC. The full variable domain, completed using reference TRBV7-9 and TRBJ2-7, is DTGVSQNPRHKITKRGQNVTFRCDPISEHNRLYWYRQTLGQGPEFLTYFQNEAQLEKSRLLSDRFSAERPKGSFSTLEIQRTEQGDSAMYLCASSSGGEQYFGPGTRLTVT.

The rearrangement links TRBV27 to TRBJ2-1; D is perhaps TRBD2 (6 bases). Germline V gene lookup returns CDR1 MNHEY and CDR2 SMNVEV (reference sequence). This CDR3 spans 15 amino acids. The V end was cut by 2 bases, the J end by 5 bases, with 13 bases between. CDR3 DNA sequence: TGTGCCAGCAGTTTAGGTGGGTGGGGGGACAATGAGCAGTTCTTC. Residues: CASSLGGWGDNEQFF.

About this clone itself: A read error may produce the germline difference seen at one junction end. The CDR3, as DNA: TGTGCCAGCAGTTTAGGGTTAGCGGGAGCCTTCCTCTACGAGCAGTACTTC. It is translated as CASSLGLAGAFLYEQYF. V and J are TRBV11-2 and TRBJ2-7; 9 bases align to TRBD2. The germline CDR1 and CDR2 sequences are SGHAT and FQNNGV. The CDR3 consists of 17 residues. The full variable domain, completed using reference TRBV11-2 and TRBJ2-7, is EAGVAQSPRYKIIEKRQSVAFWCNPISGHATLYWYQQILGQGPKLLIQFQNNGVVDDSQLPKDRFSAERLKGVDSTLKIQPAKLEDSAVYLCASSLGLAGAFLYEQYFGPGTRLTVT.

The J gene is TRBJ2-2, the V gene TRBV5-1; D remains unclear. The CDR3 spans 13 residues. V lost 0 bases and J lost 4, with 4 bases in between. Germline V gene data show CDR1 as SGHRS and CDR2 as YFSETQ. The DNA for the CDR3 is TGCGCCAGCAGCTTGGGAGGCACCGGGGAGCTGTTTTTT. This sequence encodes CASSLGGTGELFF.

On this clone itself: At one end the junction does not follow the germline gene, possibly because of a read error. The chain couples TRBV11-2 to TRBJ2-2; TRBD2 matches 11 bases. The germline gives CDR1 SGHAT, CDR2 FQNNGV. This CDR3 has 18 residues. This CDR3 reads CASSLGSIAGGFPGELFF. In DNA form, the CDR3 reads TGTGCCAGCAGTTTAGGGTCCATAGCGGGAGGGTTCCCCGGGGAGCTGTTTTTT. Looking up the rest from reference TRBV11-2 and TRBJ2-2 gives the full variable domain: EAGVAQSPRYKIIEKRQSVAFWCNPISGHATLYWYQQILGQGPKLLIQFQNNGVVDDSQLPKDRFSAERLKGVDSTLKIQPAKLEDSAVYLCASSLGSIAGGFPGELFFGEGSRLTVL.

The chain links TRBV2 to TRBJ1-5; 8 bases line up with TRBD1. Per the germline V gene, CDR1 is SNHLY and CDR2 is FYNNEI. The length of the CDR3 is 13 residues. V shed 6 bases and J 4 bases; nucleotides not matched to a gene: 2. DNA for the CDR3: TGTGCCAGCAGCAGGGGGCAGAATCAGCCCCAGCATTTT. Translating it yields CASSRGQNQPQHF.

The rearrangement joins TRBV5-4 to TRBJ1-2; D is undetermined. The CDR3 covers 12 residues. V was trimmed by 4 bases and J by 10 bases, leaving 14 bases between them. CDR1 and CDR2 (germline): SGHNT, YYREEE (reference sequence). The CDR3 sequence: CASSTIGHDYTF. DNA of the CDR3: TGTGCCAGCAGCACCATTGGCCACGACTACACCTTC.